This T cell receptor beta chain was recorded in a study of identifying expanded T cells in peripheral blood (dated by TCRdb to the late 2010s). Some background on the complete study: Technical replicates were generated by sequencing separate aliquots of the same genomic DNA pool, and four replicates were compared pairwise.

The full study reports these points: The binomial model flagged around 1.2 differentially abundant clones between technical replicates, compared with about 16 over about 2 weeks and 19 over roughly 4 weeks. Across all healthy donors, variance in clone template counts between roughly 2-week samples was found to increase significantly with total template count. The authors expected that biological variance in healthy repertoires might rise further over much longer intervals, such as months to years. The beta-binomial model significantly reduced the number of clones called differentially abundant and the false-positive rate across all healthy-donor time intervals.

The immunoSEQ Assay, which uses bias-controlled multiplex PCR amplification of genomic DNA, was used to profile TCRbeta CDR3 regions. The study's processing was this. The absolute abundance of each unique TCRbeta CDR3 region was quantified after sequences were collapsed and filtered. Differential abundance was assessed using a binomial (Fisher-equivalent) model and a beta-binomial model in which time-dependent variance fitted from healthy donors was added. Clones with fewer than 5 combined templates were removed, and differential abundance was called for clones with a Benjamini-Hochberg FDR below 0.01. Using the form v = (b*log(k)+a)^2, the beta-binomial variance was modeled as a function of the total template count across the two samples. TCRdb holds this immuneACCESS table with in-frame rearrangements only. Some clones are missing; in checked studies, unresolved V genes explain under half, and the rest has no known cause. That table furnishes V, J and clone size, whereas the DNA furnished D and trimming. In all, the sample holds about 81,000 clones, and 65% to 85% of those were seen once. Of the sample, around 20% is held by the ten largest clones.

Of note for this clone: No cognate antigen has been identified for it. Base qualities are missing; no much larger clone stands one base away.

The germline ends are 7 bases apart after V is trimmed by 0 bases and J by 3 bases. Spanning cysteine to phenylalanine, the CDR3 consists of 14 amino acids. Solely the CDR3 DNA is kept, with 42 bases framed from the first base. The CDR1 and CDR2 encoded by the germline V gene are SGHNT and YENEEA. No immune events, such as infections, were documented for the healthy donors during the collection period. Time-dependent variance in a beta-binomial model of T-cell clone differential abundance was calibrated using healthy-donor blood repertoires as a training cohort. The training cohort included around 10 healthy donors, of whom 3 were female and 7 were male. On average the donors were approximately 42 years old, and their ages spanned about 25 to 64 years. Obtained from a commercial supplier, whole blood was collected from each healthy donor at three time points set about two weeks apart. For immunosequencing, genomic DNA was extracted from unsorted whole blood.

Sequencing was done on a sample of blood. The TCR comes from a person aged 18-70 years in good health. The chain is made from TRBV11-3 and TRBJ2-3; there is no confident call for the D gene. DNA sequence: TGTGCCAGCAGCTTAGAGACGGCTACAGATACGCAGTATTTT. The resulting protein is CASSLETATDTQYF. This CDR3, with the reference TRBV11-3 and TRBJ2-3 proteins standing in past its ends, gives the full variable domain EAGVVQSPRYKIIEKKQPVAFWCNPISGHNTLYWYLQNLGQGPELLIRYENEEAVDDSQLPKDRFSAERLKGVDSTLKIQPAELGDSAVYLCASSLETATDTQYFGPGTRLTVL.